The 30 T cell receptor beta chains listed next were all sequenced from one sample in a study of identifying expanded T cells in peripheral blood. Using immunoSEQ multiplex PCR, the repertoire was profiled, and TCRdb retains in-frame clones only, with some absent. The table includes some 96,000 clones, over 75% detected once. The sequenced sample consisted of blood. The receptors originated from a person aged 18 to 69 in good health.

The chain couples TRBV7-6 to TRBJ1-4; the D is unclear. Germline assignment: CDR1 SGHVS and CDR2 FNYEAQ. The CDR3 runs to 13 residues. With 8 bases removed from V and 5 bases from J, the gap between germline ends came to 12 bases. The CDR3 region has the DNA TGTGCCAGCGCTCGTGGGAGAAATGAAAAACTGTTTTTT. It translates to CASARGRNEKLFF. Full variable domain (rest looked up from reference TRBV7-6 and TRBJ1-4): GAGVSQSPRYKVTKRGQDVALRCDPISGHVSLYWYRQALGQGPEFLTYFNYEAQQDKSGLPNDRFSAERPEGSISTLTIQRTEQRDSAMYRCASARGRNEKLFFGSGTQLSVL.

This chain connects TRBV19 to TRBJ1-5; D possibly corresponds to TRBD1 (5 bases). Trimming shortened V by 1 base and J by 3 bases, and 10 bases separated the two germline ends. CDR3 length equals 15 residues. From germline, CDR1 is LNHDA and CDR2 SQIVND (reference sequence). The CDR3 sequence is CASSIVQGYNQPQHF. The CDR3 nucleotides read TGTGCCAGTAGTATAGTGCAGGGCTACAATCAGCCCCAGCATTTT.

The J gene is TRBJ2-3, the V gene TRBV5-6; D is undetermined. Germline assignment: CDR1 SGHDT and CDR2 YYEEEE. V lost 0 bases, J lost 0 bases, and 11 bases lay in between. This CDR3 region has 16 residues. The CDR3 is CASSLVDPASTDTQYF. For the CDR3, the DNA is TGTGCCAGCAGCTTGGTGGACCCAGCTAGCACAGATACGCAGTATTTT. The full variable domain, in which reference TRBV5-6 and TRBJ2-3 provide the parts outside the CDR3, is DAGVTQSPTHLIKTRGQQVTLRCSPKSGHDTVSWYQQALGQGPQFIFQYYEEEERQRGNFPDRFSGHQFPNYSSELNVNALLLGDSALYLCASSLVDPASTDTQYFGPGTRLTVL.

DNA for the CDR3: TGTGCCTGGAGTGCCAACAGGGGGGTGGGAGAGACCCAGTACTTC. It translates to CAWSANRGVGETQYF. The rearrangement links TRBV30 to TRBJ2-5, with TRBD1 matching 8 bases. The V segment lost 1 base and the J segment 4 bases; nucleotides outside the gene matches: 8. Looked up from germline, CDR1 is GTSNPN and CDR2 is SVGIG (reference sequence). This CDR3 comprises 15 residues.

CDR3 region: CASSTWDFSPDTQYF. The DNA of the CDR3 is TGTGCCAGCAGCACCTGGGACTTTTCCCCCGATACGCAGTATTTT. The rearrangement joins TRBV6-5 to TRBJ2-3, with D maybe TRBD2 (6 bases). The CDR3 is 15 amino acids. Trimming pared 6 bases from V and 6 bases from J, leaving 19 bases between. The germline CDR1 and CDR2 sequences are MNHEY and SVGAGI.

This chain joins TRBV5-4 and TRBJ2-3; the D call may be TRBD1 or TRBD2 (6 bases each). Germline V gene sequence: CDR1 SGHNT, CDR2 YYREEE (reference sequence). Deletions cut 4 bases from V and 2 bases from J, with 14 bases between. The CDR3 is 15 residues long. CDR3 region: CASSGGHTNTDTQYF. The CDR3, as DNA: TGTGCCAGCAGCGGGGGGCACACGAACACAGATACGCAGTATTTT.

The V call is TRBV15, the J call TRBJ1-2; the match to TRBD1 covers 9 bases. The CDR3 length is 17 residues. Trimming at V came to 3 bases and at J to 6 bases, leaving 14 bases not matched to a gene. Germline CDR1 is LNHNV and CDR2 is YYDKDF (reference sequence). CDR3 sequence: CATSRTLAGTGIDGYTF. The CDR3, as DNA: TGTGCCACCAGCAGGACTCTAGCCGGGACAGGGATCGATGGCTACACCTTC.

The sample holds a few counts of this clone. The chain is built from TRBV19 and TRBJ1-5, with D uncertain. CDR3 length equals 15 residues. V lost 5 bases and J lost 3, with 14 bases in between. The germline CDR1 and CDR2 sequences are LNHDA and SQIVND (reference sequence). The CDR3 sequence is CASSALRTDNQPQHF. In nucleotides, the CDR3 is TGTGCCAGTAGTGCCCTAAGGACGGACAATCAGCCCCAGCATTTT.

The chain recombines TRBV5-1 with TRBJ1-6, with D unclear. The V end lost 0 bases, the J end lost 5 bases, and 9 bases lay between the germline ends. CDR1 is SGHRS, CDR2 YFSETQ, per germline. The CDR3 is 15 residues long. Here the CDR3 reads CASSLAQPNNSPLHF. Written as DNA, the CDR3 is TGCGCCAGCAGCTTGGCACAGCCAAATAATTCACCCCTCCACTTT.

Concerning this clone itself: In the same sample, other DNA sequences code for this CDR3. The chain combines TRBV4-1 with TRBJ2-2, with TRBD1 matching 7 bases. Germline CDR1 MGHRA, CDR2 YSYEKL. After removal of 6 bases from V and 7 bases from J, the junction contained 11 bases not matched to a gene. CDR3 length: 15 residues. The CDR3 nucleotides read TGCGCCAGCAGATCCCCGGGACAGTCCCTCGGGGAGCTGTTTTTT. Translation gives CASRSPGQSLGELFF.

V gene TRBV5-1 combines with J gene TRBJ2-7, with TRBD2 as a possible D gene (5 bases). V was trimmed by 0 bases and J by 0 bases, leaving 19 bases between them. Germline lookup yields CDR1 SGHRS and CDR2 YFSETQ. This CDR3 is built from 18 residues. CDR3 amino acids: CASSLEPSRKRDSYEQYF. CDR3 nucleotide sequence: TGCGCCAGCAGCTTGGAACCTAGCCGGAAGCGTGACTCCTACGAGCAGTACTTC.

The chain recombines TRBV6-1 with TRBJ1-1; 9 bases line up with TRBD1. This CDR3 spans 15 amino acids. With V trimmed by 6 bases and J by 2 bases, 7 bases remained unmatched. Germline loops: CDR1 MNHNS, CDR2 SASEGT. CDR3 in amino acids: CASRAGTGPNTEAFF. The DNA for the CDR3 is TGTGCCAGCAGGGCCGGGACAGGGCCTAACACTGAAGCTTTCTTT.

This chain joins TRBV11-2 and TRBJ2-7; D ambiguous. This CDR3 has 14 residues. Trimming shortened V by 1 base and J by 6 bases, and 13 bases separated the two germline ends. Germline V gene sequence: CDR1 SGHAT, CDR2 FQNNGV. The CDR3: CASSLAVGSTEQYF. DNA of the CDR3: TGTGCCAGCAGCTTAGCGGTGGGGTCCACCGAGCAGTACTTC. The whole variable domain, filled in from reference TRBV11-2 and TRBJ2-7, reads EAGVAQSPRYKIIEKRQSVAFWCNPISGHATLYWYQQILGQGPKLLIQFQNNGVVDDSQLPKDRFSAERLKGVDSTLKIQPAKLEDSAVYLCASSLAVGSTEQYFGPGTRLTVT.

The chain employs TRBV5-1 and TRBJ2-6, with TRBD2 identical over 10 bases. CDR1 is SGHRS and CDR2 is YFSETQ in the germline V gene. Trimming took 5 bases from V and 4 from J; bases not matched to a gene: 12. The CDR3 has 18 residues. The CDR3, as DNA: TGCGCCAGCAGGAGCGGGTCTAGCGGGGGAGACGGGGCCAACGTCCTGACTTTC. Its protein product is CASRSGSSGGDGANVLTF. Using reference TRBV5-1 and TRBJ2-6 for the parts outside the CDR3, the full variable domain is KAGVTQTPRYLIKTRGQQVTLSCSPISGHRSVSWYQQTPGQGLQFLFEYFSETQRNKGNFPGRFSGRQFSNSRSEMNVSTLELGDSALYLCASRSGSSGGDGANVLTFGAGSRLTVL.

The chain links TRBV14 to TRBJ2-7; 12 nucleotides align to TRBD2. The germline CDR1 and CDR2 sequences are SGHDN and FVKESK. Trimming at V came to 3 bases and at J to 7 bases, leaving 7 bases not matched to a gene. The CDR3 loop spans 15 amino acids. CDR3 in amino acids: CASSQASSGRGEQYF. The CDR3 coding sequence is TGTGCCAGCAGCCAGGCGTCTAGCGGGAGGGGAGAGCAGTACTTC.

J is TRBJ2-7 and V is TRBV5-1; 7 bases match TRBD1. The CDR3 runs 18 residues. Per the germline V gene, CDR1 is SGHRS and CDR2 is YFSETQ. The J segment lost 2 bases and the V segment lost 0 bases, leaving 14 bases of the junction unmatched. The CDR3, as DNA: TGCGCCAGCAGCTTGGGGGCTGGACTCAGGGGGAAAACCTACGAGCAGTACTTC. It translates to CASSLGAGLRGKTYEQYF.

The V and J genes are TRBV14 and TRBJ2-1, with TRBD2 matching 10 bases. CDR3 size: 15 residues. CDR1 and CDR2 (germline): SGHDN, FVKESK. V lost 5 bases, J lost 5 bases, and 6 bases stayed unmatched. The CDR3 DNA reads TGTGCCAGCAGCGCGTGGACTAGCGGTGACAATGAGCAGTTCTTC. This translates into CASSAWTSGDNEQFF.

This CDR3 reads CASSTGGNTEAFF. The CDR3 region has the DNA TGTGCCAGCTCAACGGGTGGGAACACTGAAGCTTTCTTT. V is TRBV18 and J is TRBJ1-1; D gene uncertain. The ends were cut back, 5 bases at V and 1 base at J, with 8 bases in the middle. This CDR3 has 13 amino acids. Germline assignment: CDR1 KGHSH and CDR2 LQKENI.

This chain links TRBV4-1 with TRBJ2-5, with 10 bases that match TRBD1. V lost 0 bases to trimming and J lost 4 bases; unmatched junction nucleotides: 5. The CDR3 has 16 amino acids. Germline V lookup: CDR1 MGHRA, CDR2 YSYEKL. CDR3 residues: CASSQDRTGGRETQYF. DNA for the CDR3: TGCGCCAGCAGCCAAGACCGGACAGGGGGGAGAGAGACCCAGTACTTC.

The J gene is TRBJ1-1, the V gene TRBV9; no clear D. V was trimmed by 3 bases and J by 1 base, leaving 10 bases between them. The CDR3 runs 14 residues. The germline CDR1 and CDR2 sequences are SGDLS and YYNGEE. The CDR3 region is CASSANPGNTEAFF. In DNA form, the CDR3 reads TGTGCCAGCAGCGCCAATCCTGGGAACACTGAAGCTTTCTTT.

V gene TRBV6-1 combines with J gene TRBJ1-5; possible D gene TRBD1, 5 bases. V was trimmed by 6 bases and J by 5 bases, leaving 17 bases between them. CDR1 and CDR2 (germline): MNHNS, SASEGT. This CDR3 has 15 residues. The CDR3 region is CASSLDMEGHQPQHF. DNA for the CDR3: TGTGCCAGCAGCCTCGATATGGAGGGACATCAGCCCCAGCATTTT.

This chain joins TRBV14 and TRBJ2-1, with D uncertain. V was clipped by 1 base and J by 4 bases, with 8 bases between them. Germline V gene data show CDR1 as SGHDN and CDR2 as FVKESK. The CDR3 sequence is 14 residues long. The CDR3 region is CASSQVAAYNEQFF. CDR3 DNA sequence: TGTGCCAGCAGCCAAGTGGCTGCTTACAATGAGCAGTTCTTC.

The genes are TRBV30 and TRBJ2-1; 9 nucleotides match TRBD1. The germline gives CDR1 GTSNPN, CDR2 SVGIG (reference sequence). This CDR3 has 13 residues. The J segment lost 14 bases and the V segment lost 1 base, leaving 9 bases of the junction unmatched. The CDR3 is CAWSETGTGHEFF. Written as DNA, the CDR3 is TGTGCCTGGAGTGAGACCGGGACAGGGCATGAGTTCTTC.

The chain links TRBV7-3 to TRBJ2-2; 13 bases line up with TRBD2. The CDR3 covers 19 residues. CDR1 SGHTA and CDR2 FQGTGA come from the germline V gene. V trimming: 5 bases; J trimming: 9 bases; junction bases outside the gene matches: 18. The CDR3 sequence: CASSPAQGGLAGSWRELFF. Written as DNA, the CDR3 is TGTGCCAGCAGCCCGGCACAGGGGGGACTAGCGGGAAGTTGGAGGGAGCTGTTTTTT. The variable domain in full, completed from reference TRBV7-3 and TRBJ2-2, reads GAGVSQTPSNKVTEKGKYVELRCDPISGHTALYWYRQSLGQGPEFLIYFQGTGAADDSGLPNDRFFAVRPEGSVSTLKIQRTERGDSAVYLCASSPAQGGLAGSWRELFFGEGSRLTVL.

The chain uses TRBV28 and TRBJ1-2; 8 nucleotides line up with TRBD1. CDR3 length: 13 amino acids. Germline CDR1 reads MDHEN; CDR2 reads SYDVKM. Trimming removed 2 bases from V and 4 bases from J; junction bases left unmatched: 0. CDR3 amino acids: CASSLGQGYGYTF. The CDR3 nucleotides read TGTGCCAGCAGTTTAGGACAGGGCTATGGCTACACCTTC.

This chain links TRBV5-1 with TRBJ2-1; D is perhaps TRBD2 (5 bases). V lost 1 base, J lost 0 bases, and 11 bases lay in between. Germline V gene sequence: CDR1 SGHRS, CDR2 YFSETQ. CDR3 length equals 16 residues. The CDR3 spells CASSLSGDASYNEQFF. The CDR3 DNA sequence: TGCGCCAGCAGCTTGTCCGGGGATGCCTCCTACAATGAGCAGTTCTTC.

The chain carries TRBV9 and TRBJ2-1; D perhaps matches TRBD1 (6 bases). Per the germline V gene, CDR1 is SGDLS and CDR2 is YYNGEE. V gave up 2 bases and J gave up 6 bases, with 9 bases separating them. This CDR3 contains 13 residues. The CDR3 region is CASSVGAVNEQFF. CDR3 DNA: TGTGCCAGCAGCGTGGGGGCAGTCAATGAGCAGTTCTTC.

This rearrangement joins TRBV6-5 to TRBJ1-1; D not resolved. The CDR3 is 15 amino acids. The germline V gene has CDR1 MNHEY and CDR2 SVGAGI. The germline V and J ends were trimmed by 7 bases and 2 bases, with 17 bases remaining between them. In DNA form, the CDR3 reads TGTGCCAGCACGCTAGCCTACGCGGGCAACACTGAAGCTTTCTTT. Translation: CASTLAYAGNTEAFF.

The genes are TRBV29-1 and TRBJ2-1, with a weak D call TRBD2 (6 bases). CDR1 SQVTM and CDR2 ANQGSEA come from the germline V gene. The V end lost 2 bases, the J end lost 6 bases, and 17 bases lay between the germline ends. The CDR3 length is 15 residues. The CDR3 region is CSVEIWPRRANEQFF. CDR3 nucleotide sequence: TGCAGCGTTGAAATTTGGCCCCGGAGGGCCAATGAGCAGTTCTTC.

CDR3 nucleotides: TGCGCCAGCAGCTTGACAGGGGGCGAATCCTACGAGCAGTACTTC. Amino acids: CASSLTGGESYEQYF. The gene calls are TRBV5-1 and TRBJ2-5; 9 bases are shared with TRBD1. The tail of the sequence fits TRBJ2-7 better, so the J call may be wrong. Germline V gene lookup returns CDR1 SGHRS and CDR2 YFSETQ. The CDR3 runs to 15 residues.